These 30 T cell receptor beta chains originate from one sample sequenced in a study of T cells in Graves' hyperthyroidism and ophthalmopathy. Amplification targeted TCR beta CDR3 regions from RNA transcripts. With the HTBI primer set, the TCR CDR3 went through a first round of RT-PCR. MiXCR, run by TCRdb on the multiplex PCR reads, gives a single entry per CDR3 protein. This table holds 600,000 to 700,000 distinct CDR3 sequences, just under 45% found once. The sequenced sample consisted of peripheral blood or thyroid tissue (not recorded which). These receptors were collected from an adult man with Graves' disease, either hyperthyroidism or ophthalmopathy (not recorded which).

The chain recombines TRBV14 with TRBJ2-5; D could derive from TRBD1 or TRBD2 (5 bases each). The CDR3 covers 17 residues. The germline V gene encodes CDR1 SGHDN and CDR2 FVKESK. The V gene lost 1 base and the J gene lost 4 bases, with 19 bases spanning the gap. The DNA for the CDR3 is TGTGCCAGCAGCCAAGTGGGATGGCCCGTTGGGGGAGAGACCCAGTACTTC. It translates to CASSQVGWPVGGETQYF.

The chain employs TRBV7-9 and TRBJ1-4, with D perhaps TRBD1 (5 bases). This CDR3 is 14 amino acids long. The V and J ends lost 5 bases and 13 bases respectively, with 20 bases between them. Germline assignment: CDR1 SEHNR and CDR2 FQNEAQ (reference sequence). In nucleotides, the CDR3 is TGTGCCAGCAGCGCTGGGACGCCGCAGGAAGGACTGTTTTTT. Its translation: CASSAGTPQEGLFF.

The V gene is TRBV12-3 or TRBV12-4, the J gene TRBJ1-2; weak D call: TRBD1 (6 bases). The CDR3 has 13 amino acids. V was shortened by 5 bases and J by 12 bases, with 19 bases between the two germline ends. In DNA form, the CDR3 reads TGTGCCAGCAGTGCCCGGGGGGGCCCTGGAAACACCTTC. This gives the protein CASSARGGPGNTF.

The chain employs TRBV7-8 and TRBJ1-5; 8 bases align to TRBD1. V dropped 6 bases and J dropped 4; count of bases not matched to a gene: 8. The CDR3 has 15 residues. Per the germline V gene, CDR1 is SGHVS and CDR2 is FQNEAQ. This chain's CDR3 is CASRAGQGENQPQHF. CDR3 DNA sequence: TGTGCCAGCAGAGCTGGACAGGGCGAGAATCAGCCCCAGCATTTT.

Points on this clonotype: With a much larger clone just one base away, this may be a read error. V usage is TRBV29-1 and J usage is TRBJ1-2; D may be TRBD1 (6 bases). Germline loops: CDR1 SQVTM, CDR2 ANQGSEA. This CDR3 comprises 14 residues. V shed 4 bases and J shed 3 bases, with 15 bases lying between them. The chain's CDR3 is CSVVVDSFDYGYTF. The DNA for the CDR3 is TGCAGCGTTGTTGTGGACAGTTTTGACTATGGCTACACCTTC. Variable domain in full (rest from reference TRBV29-1 and TRBJ1-2): SAVISQKPSRDICQRGTSLTIQCQVDSQVTMMFWYRQQPGQSLTLIATANQGSEATYESGFVIDKFPISRPNLTFSTLTVSNMSPEDSSIYLCSVVVDSFDYGYTFGSGTRLTVV.

The V gene is TRBV9, the J gene TRBJ2-2; D gene unclear. Trimming removed 0 bases at V and 4 bases at J, with 19 bases between. This CDR3 has 18 amino acids. Germline lookup yields CDR1 SGDLS and CDR2 YYNGEE. CDR3 DNA sequence: TGTGCCAGCAGCGTAGCCCCGTCCTGGAATAAGAGCACCGGGGAGCTGTTTTTT. Its protein is CASSVAPSWNKSTGELFF.

This clonotype was detected ten times or more. This rearrangement joins TRBV7-9 to TRBJ2-7; TRBD2 matches at 14 bases. V gave up 5 bases and J gave up 6 bases; unmatched junction bases: 6. The CDR3 length is 15 residues. Germline CDR1 SEHNR, CDR2 FQNEAQ (reference sequence). The CDR3 DNA is TGTGCCAGCAGCCCACAGACTAGCGGGAGGGCCGAGCAGTACTTC. Its protein is CASSPQTSGRAEQYF.

This clonotype has a single count. The rearrangement uses TRBV20-1 and TRBJ1-2, with 10 positions matching TRBD1. The CDR3 is 13 residues long. Trimming took 8 bases from V and 8 from J; bases not matched to a gene: 11. Looked up from germline, CDR1 is DFQATT and CDR2 is SNEGSKA (reference sequence). The CDR3 DNA follows: TGCAGTTACGACCCGGGACAGGGGAACGGCTACACCTTC. Its protein product is CSYDPGQGNGYTF.

The chain is built from TRBV15 and TRBJ1-6; a possible D gene is TRBD1 (5 bases). The V gene's germline CDR1 is LNHNV and CDR2 YYDKDF (reference sequence). The CDR3 has 16 residues. Trimming pared 1 base from V and 10 bases from J, leaving 17 bases between. CDR3 sequence: CATSRVSQGPGSPLHF. CDR3 DNA: TGTGCCACCAGCAGAGTTTCGCAGGGACCGGGGTCACCCCTCCACTTT.

The sample holds a few counts of this clonotype. A junction end diverges from the germline sequence, so it may reflect a read error. V usage is TRBV4-1 and J usage is TRBJ2-5; TRBD1 is a possible D gene (6 bases). Germline V gene lookup returns CDR1 MGHRA and CDR2 YSYEKL. The CDR3 sequence is 16 residues long. The DNA of the CDR3 is TGTGCCAGCAGCCAAGATTGGGCAGGGGTACGGGAGACCCAGTACTTC. Protein product: CASSQDWAGVRETQYF.

The chain links TRBV5-1 to TRBJ1-1, with 8 bases identical to TRBD1. Looked up from germline, CDR1 is SGHRS and CDR2 is YFSETQ. The junction had 13 bases not matched to a gene; V was cut back by 5 bases and J by 7 bases. The CDR3 length is 15 residues. The CDR3 here is CASSSTGTGLVEAFF. DNA of the CDR3: TGCGCCAGCAGTTCGACCGGGACAGGCCTTGTTGAAGCTTTCTTT.

This clonotype was found a few times. J is TRBJ1-4 and V is TRBV2; the match to TRBD1 covers 10 bases. V lost 6 bases, J lost 6 bases, and 7 bases stayed unmatched. CDR1 and CDR2 (germline): SNHLY, FYNNEI. CDR3 size: 15 residues. The CDR3 is CASSKDRGRHEKLFF. The CDR3 region has the DNA TGTGCCAGCAGCAAAGACAGGGGGCGGCATGAAAAACTGTTTTTT.

On this clonotype itself: With a much larger clone just one base away, this may be a read error. V is TRBV7-2 and J is TRBJ1-6; D call uncertain. CDR3 length: 13 amino acids. The V gene lost 5 bases and the J gene lost 7 bases, with 9 bases spanning the gap. Germline CDR1 SGHTA, CDR2 FQGNSA. The chain's CDR3 is CASSQRHNSPLHF. CDR3 sequence (DNA): TGTGCCAGCAGCCAAAGACACAATTCACCCCTCCACTTT.

The chain links TRBV24-1 to TRBJ2-2; tentatively, D is TRBD1 or TRBD2 (5 bases each). The germline V gene encodes CDR1 KGHDR and CDR2 SFDVKD. CDR3 length: 13 residues. V lost 7 bases and J lost 1, with 6 bases in between. The CDR3 DNA sequence: TGTGCCACCAGGGGGGAGAACACCGGGGAGCTGTTTTTT. Its protein product is CATRGENTGELFF.

The V and J genes are TRBV5-1 and TRBJ1-2, with D unclear. Germline V gene data show CDR1 as SGHRS and CDR2 as YFSETQ. CDR3 length: 15 residues. With 1 base removed from V and 4 bases from J, the gap between germline ends came to 14 bases. This CDR3 is CASSLLPDRSYGYTF. The CDR3 coding sequence is TGCGCCAGCAGCTTGCTTCCGGACCGAAGCTATGGCTACACCTTC. Supplemented by reference TRBV5-1 and TRBJ1-2, the full variable domain reads KAGVTQTPRYLIKTRGQQVTLSCSPISGHRSVSWYQQTPGQGLQFLFEYFSETQRNKGNFPGRFSGRQFSNSRSEMNVSTLELGDSALYLCASSLLPDRSYGYTFGSGTRLTVV.

This clonotype was recorded a few times. The V call is TRBV2, the J call TRBJ2-7, with TRBD1 matching 11 bases. The trim removed 5 bases at V and 9 bases at J, leaving 9 bases unmatched. Germline V gives CDR1 SNHLY, CDR2 FYNNEI. The length of the CDR3 is 14 residues. The CDR3 region has the DNA TGTGCCAGCAGTTGGGGACAGGGGGTTTGGGTGCAGTACTTC. Protein product: CASSWGQGVWVQYF.

In the case of this clonotype: A much larger clone differs from this one at a single base, so this may be a read error. The CDR3 DNA follows: TGTGCCAGCAGCTTCGGCCCGTTCTCTGGAAACACCATATATTTT. Translated: CASSFGPFSGNTIYF. The chain recombines TRBV7-2 with TRBJ1-3; D not resolved. Germline V gene sequence: CDR1 SGHTA, CDR2 FQGNSA. V lost 3 bases, J lost 0 bases, and 9 bases lay in between. The CDR3 sequence is 15 residues long.

The genes are TRBV2 and TRBJ1-2; the match to TRBD1 covers 10 bases. J was trimmed by 2 bases and V by 5 bases; bases with no gene match: 5. The length of the CDR3 is 15 residues. Germline V gene sequence: CDR1 SNHLY, CDR2 FYNNEI. Here the CDR3 DNA reads TGTGCCAGCAGTATGACAGGGGGCCGCAACTATGGCTACACCTTC. Protein sequence: CASSMTGGRNYGYTF.

In nucleotides, the CDR3 is TGTGCCAGCATGAGGTCAGGGAATTCACCCCTCCACTTT. Its protein is CASMRSGNSPLHF. This chain joins TRBV25-1 and TRBJ1-6, with D perhaps TRBD1 (5 bases). V was pared by 7 bases and J by 7 bases, with 11 bases between. The germline CDR1 and CDR2 sequences are MGHDK and SYGVNS. The CDR3 length is 13 residues.

This clonotype was detected many times. The chain is built from TRBV29-1 and TRBJ1-1; D unclear. The CDR3 contains 13 residues. Germline V lookup: CDR1 SQVTM, CDR2 ANQGSEA. V lost 2 bases to trimming and J lost 1 base, with 8 bases between them. CDR3 loop: CSVELSQNTEAFF. CDR3 coding DNA: TGCAGCGTTGAATTGAGCCAGAACACTGAAGCTTTCTTT.

The chain recombines TRBV20-1 with TRBJ1-3; D may be TRBD1 (5 bases). Germline values: CDR1 DFQATT, CDR2 SNEGSKA (reference sequence). The V end lost 2 bases, the J end lost 4 bases, and 9 bases lay between the germline ends. The CDR3 is 13 residues long. The CDR3 sequence is CSARLDTGNTIYF. The CDR3 DNA sequence: TGCAGTGCTAGACTGGACACCGGAAACACCATATATTTT.

This clonotype has only one observation. V gene TRBV29-1 combines with J gene TRBJ2-7; D tentatively reads TRBD1 or TRBD2 (7 bases each). This CDR3 comprises 12 residues. V shed 5 bases and J shed 6 bases, with 14 bases lying between them. Germline assignment: CDR1 SQVTM and CDR2 ANQGSEA. CDR3 nucleotides: TGCAGCGTTTACAGGGGAGGGGGCGAGCAGTACTTC. It is translated as CSVYRGGGEQYF.

The chain combines TRBV9 with TRBJ2-7; no clear D. This CDR3 comprises 13 residues. Germline loops: CDR1 SGDLS, CDR2 YYNGEE. Trimming stripped 4 bases from V and 4 bases from J, with 12 bases between. The CDR3 bases are TGTGCCAGCAGCCAACTCGCCCCATACGAGCAGTACTTC. Its protein is CASSQLAPYEQYF.

This clonotype was seen many times. The J gene is TRBJ1-1, the V gene TRBV7-9; D is unresolved. Per germline, CDR1 SEHNR and CDR2 FQNEAQ (reference sequence). This CDR3 is built from 13 residues. Trimming took off 6 bases at V and 1 base at J, with 9 bases between the two ends. For the CDR3, the DNA is TGTGCCAGCAGGTTCACGCGGAACACTGAAGCTTTCTTT. It yields the protein CASRFTRNTEAFF.

This clonotype was found many times. This CDR3 is CASTEGRALGYTF. The CDR3 coding sequence is TGTGCCAGCACGGAGGGTCGGGCTCTTGGCTACACCTTC. The chain employs TRBV2 and TRBJ1-2; D not resolved. Germline V gene data show CDR1 as SNHLY and CDR2 as FYNNEI. The CDR3 runs 13 residues. V was pared by 7 bases and J by 7 bases, with 16 bases between.

This clonotype was counted a few times. The rearrangement uses TRBV12-3 or TRBV12-4 and TRBJ2-7; either TRBD1 or TRBD2 may supply D (5 bases each). V was pared by 5 bases and J by 2 bases, with 13 bases between. The CDR3 loop spans 14 amino acids. The CDR3 here is CASSEVQGPYEQYF. The CDR3 region has the DNA TGTGCCAGCAGTGAAGTCCAGGGACCCTACGAGCAGTACTTC.

This clonotype occurred a few times. The chain is built from TRBV5-1 and TRBJ2-7; D uncertain. Germline assignment: CDR1 SGHRS and CDR2 YFSETQ. Trimming shortened V by 0 bases and J by 3 bases, and 7 bases separated the two germline ends. The CDR3 has 13 residues. The CDR3 region has the DNA TGCGCCAGCAGCTTGGCCCTTTTCTACGAGCAGTACTTC. Translation gives CASSLALFYEQYF.

The genes are TRBV6-6 and TRBJ1-1, with D possibly matching TRBD1 (6 bases). Germline V gene data show CDR1 as MNHNY and CDR2 as SVGAGI (reference sequence). There are 14 residues in the CDR3. Trimming cost V 5 bases and J 3 bases, with 13 bases left between them. The CDR3 loop reads CASSEWGADTEAFF. DNA of the CDR3: TGTGCCAGCAGTGAATGGGGGGCTGACACTGAAGCTTTCTTT.

This chain connects TRBV6-5 to TRBJ1-2; 8 bases are a match to TRBD1. Per the germline V gene, CDR1 is MNHEY and CDR2 is SVGAGI. The CDR3 has 17 amino acids. The J segment lost 2 bases and the V segment lost 2 bases, leaving 10 bases of the junction unmatched. CDR3 sequence reads: CASSYHQMGQENYGYTF. In DNA, the CDR3 is TGTGCCAGCAGTTACCATCAAATGGGACAGGAAAACTATGGCTACACCTTC.

This clonotype was counted a few times. The chain combines TRBV7-9 with TRBJ1-1, with 11 bases lining up with TRBD1. Looked up from germline, CDR1 is SEHNR and CDR2 is FQNEAQ (reference sequence). V gave up 9 bases and J gave up 3 bases; unmatched junction bases: 21. CDR3 length: 19 residues. CDR3 coding DNA: TGTGCCAGTAGTCCCCACTGGACAGGGGGCCCGAGAGGCGACACTGAAGCTTTCTTT. It codes for CASSPHWTGGPRGDTEAFF. Combining the CDR3 with reference TRBV7-9 and TRBJ1-1 gives the whole variable domain DTGVSQNPRHKITKRGQNVTFRCDPISEHNRLYWYRQTLGQGPEFLTYFQNEAQLEKSRLLSDRFSAERPKGSFSTLEIQRTEQGDSAMYLCASSPHWTGGPRGDTEAFFGQGTRLTVV.